This is a list of T cell receptor beta chains from one sample in a study of CD8 T cells in Susac syndrome. In TCRdb, the immunoSEQ multiplex PCR reads were re-called with MiXCR into one record per CDR3 protein. Among just over 150,000 distinct CDR3 sequences listed, 90% to 95% were seen once. The source material was CD8+ T cells from PBMCs. The receptors stem from a human donor with multiple sclerosis. CDR3s include the opening cysteine and the closing phenylalanine or tryptophan. The order of the fields is J gene, D gene, V gene, clone size, CDR3 protein, CDR3 DNA. The D gene is left open where the match is weak. Where a row states a size, it is once, few, many or the class of an expanded clone; other rows omit it.

J: TRBJ2-5
D: .
V: TRBV20-1
size: .
CDR3: CSARGRRGLTAETQYF
DNA: TGCAGTGCTAGAGGACGAAGGGGCCTCACGGCGGAGACCCAGTACTTC

J: TRBJ1-2
D: .
V: TRBV12-3/TRBV12-4
size: .
CDR3: CSISGDAERNYGYTF
DNA: TGTTCCATTTCCGGGGACGCGGAAAGGAACTATGGCTACACCTTC

J: TRBJ2-7
D: .
V: TRBV20-1
size: .
CDR3: CSGRTADAYEQYF
DNA: TGCAGTGGTAGGACAGCGGACGCCTACGAGCAGTACTTC

J: TRBJ1-2
D: .
V: TRBV12-3/TRBV12-4
size: .
CDR3: CASSPPGGAYGYTF
DNA: TGTGCCAGCAGCCCGCCGGGGGGGGCCTATGGCTACACCTTC

J: TRBJ2-2
D: .
V: TRBV27
size: .
CDR3: CASSLGLLTGELFF
DNA: TGTGCCAGCAGTTTAGGACTCCTCACCGGGGAGCTGTTTTTT

J: TRBJ1-1
D: .
V: TRBV20-1
size: .
CDR3: CSAPTGAEAFF
DNA: TGCAGTGCTCCAACGGGAGCTGAAGCTTTCTTT

J: TRBJ2-7
D: .
V: TRBV13
size: .
CDR3: CASSLGGTYEQYF
DNA: TGTGCCAGCAGCTTAGGTGGGACCTACGAGCAGTACTTC

J: TRBJ2-1
D: .
V: TRBV30
size: .
CDR3: CAYIWGASRNEQFF
DNA: TGTGCCTACATTTGGGGGGCCTCTCGGAATGAGCAGTTCTTC

J: TRBJ2-3
D: .
V: TRBV27
size: .
CDR3: CASSPAGLGTDTQYF
DNA: TGTGCCAGCAGTCCCGCAGGGTTGGGAACAGATACGCAGTATTTT

J: TRBJ1-5
D: TRBD1
V: TRBV6-2/TRBV6-3
size: .
CDR3: CASSGTGTGAEWNQPQHF
DNA: TGTGCCAGCAGTGGGACCGGGACAGGGGCCGAGTGGAATCAGCCCCAGCATTTT

J: TRBJ1-1
D: .
V: TRBV19
size: .
CDR3: CASSPVGWRDTEAFF
DNA: TGTGCCAGTAGCCCCGTGGGATGGCGGGACACTGAAGCTTTCTTT

J: TRBJ2-7
D: TRBD2
V: TRBV6-2/TRBV6-3
size: .
CDR3: CASSRGGLYEQYF
DNA: TGTGCCAGCAGCCGCGGGGGACTCTACGAGCAGTACTTC

J: TRBJ1-1
D: .
V: TRBV20-1
size: .
CDR3: CSGYHAGTTEAFF
DNA: TGCAGTGGATACCACGCGGGAACCACTGAAGCTTTCTTT

J: TRBJ2-7
D: .
V: TRBV5-6
size: .
CDR3: CASSPEGQGTYEQYF
DNA: TGTGCCAGCAGCCCGGAGGGGCAGGGGACCTACGAGCAGTACTTC

J: TRBJ1-5
D: TRBD1
V: TRBV29-1
size: .
CDR3: CSVFDVGRQGRPQHF
DNA: TGCAGCGTTTTTGACGTGGGACGACAGGGCCGGCCCCAGCATTTT

J: TRBJ1-1
D: .
V: TRBV29-1
size: .
CDR3: CSVEVSGNTEAFF
DNA: TGCAGCGTTGAAGTGTCAGGGAACACTGAAGCTTTCTTT

J: TRBJ2-2
D: .
V: TRBV18
size: once
CDR3: CASSSRTGTGELFF
DNA: TGTGCCAGCTCGTCACGTACGGGCACCGGGGAGCTGTTTTTT

J: TRBJ2-7
D: TRBD1
V: TRBV2
size: .
CDR3: CASRFTGGTGGIYEQYF
DNA: TGTGCCAGCAGGTTTACAGGGGGGACAGGGGGCATCTACGAGCAGTACTTC

J: TRBJ1-2
D: TRBD1
V: TRBV14
size: .
CDR3: CASSQTGTGYTF
DNA: TGTGCCAGCAGCCAGACAGGGACCGGCTACACCTTC

J: TRBJ2-7
D: TRBD1
V: TRBV12-5
size: .
CDR3: CASGTGPTPGQGNSYEQYF
DNA: TGTGCTAGTGGCACGGGGCCCACCCCAGGACAGGGTAATTCCTACGAGCAGTACTTC

J: TRBJ2-2
D: TRBD1
V: TRBV2
size: .
CDR3: CASSEQRQGRTGELFF
DNA: TGTGCCAGCAGTGAGCAGCGACAGGGTCGCACCGGGGAGCTGTTTTTT

J: TRBJ1-5
D: .
V: TRBV7-2
size: .
CDR3: CASGWGGGNQPQHF
DNA: TGTGCCAGCGGCTGGGGGGGTGGCAATCAGCCCCAGCATTTT

J: TRBJ2-7
D: .
V: TRBV20-1
size: .
CDR3: CSAAGRGLYEQYF
DNA: TGCAGTGCCGCCGGGCGAGGCCTCTACGAGCAGTACTTC

J: TRBJ2-5
D: .
V: TRBV6-5
size: .
CDR3: CASSYSMSQGMRETQYF
DNA: TGTGCCAGCAGTTACTCGATGTCGCAGGGGATGCGGGAGACCCAGTACTTC

J: TRBJ1-6
D: .
V: TRBV9
size: .
CDR3: CASSVGQGTNSPLHF
DNA: TGTGCCAGCAGCGTAGGGCAGGGGACTAATTCACCCCTCCACTTT

J: TRBJ2-2
D: .
V: TRBV24-1
size: .
CDR3: CATQDRPTGELFF
DNA: TGTGCCACCCAGGACAGACCCACCGGGGAGCTGTTTTTT

J: TRBJ2-6
D: TRBD1
V: TRBV9
size: .
CDR3: CASTTGSGANVLTF
DNA: TGTGCCAGTACGACAGGGTCTGGGGCCAACGTCCTGACTTTC

J: TRBJ1-2
D: .
V: TRBV20-1
size: .
CDR3: CSVQTENYGYTF
DNA: TGCAGTGTTCAGACAGAAAACTATGGCTACACCTTC

J: TRBJ2-1
D: TRBD1
V: TRBV15
size: .
CDR3: CATSRAGTGHEQFF
DNA: TGTGCCACCTCAAGAGCAGGGACAGGACATGAGCAGTTCTTC

J: TRBJ2-7
D: .
V: TRBV7-8
size: .
CDR3: CASSLLADPYEQYF
DNA: TGTGCCAGCAGCTTATTAGCGGATCCCTACGAGCAGTACTTC

J: TRBJ1-1
D: .
V: TRBV13
size: .
CDR3: CASSSTVDTEAFF
DNA: TGTGCCAGCAGCTCAACAGTGGACACTGAAGCTTTCTTT

J: TRBJ1-2
D: .
V: TRBV7-2
size: .
CDR3: CASSPQTTTRVGYTF
DNA: TGTGCCAGCAGCCCCCAGACCACAACACGAGTTGGCTACACCTTC

J: TRBJ2-3
D: TRBD1
V: TRBV13
size: .
CDR3: CASSSRQGRQSADTQYF
DNA: TGTGCCAGCAGCTCCCGACAGGGTAGACAATCTGCAGATACGCAGTATTTT

J: TRBJ2-1
D: .
V: TRBV2
size: .
CDR3: CASREKGLPYNEQFF
DNA: TGTGCCAGCAGAGAAAAGGGACTTCCGTACAATGAGCAGTTCTTC

J: TRBJ1-5
D: TRBD1
V: TRBV2
size: .
CDR3: CASQRGRENNQPQHF
DNA: TGTGCCAGCCAAAGGGGGCGCGAGAACAATCAGCCCCAGCATTTT

J: TRBJ2-3
D: .
V: TRBV9
size: .
CDR3: CASSVDVRDTQYF
DNA: TGTGCCAGCAGCGTAGACGTAAGGGATACGCAGTATTTT

J: TRBJ1-3
D: .
V: TRBV30
size: .
CDR3: CACHRVHGNTIYF
DNA: TGTGCCTGCCACAGGGTCCATGGAAACACCATATATTTT

J: TRBJ2-7
D: TRBD2
V: TRBV12-3/TRBV12-4
size: .
CDR3: CASSPTSGGSSEQYF
DNA: TGTGCCAGCAGCCCTACTAGCGGGGGCTCCTCAGAGCAGTACTTC

J: TRBJ1-5
D: .
V: TRBV20-1
size: .
CDR3: CSARDSLGQPQHF
DNA: TGCAGTGCTCGCGATTCACTCGGTCAGCCCCAGCATTTT

J: TRBJ2-7
D: TRBD1
V: TRBV15
size: .
CDR3: CATSFGTGTYEQYF
DNA: TGTGCCACCAGCTTTGGGACAGGGACCTACGAGCAGTACTTC

J: TRBJ1-2
D: .
V: TRBV7-3
size: .
CDR3: CASSLGAGPNYGYTF
DNA: TGTGCCAGCAGCTTAGGGGCAGGACCTAACTATGGCTACACCTTC

J: TRBJ2-7
D: TRBD1
V: TRBV30
size: .
CDR3: CAWSVPDRLIDEQYF
DNA: TGTGCCTGGAGTGTTCCGGACAGGTTAATCGACGAGCAGTACTTC

J: TRBJ2-7
D: .
V: TRBV14
size: .
CDR3: CASSRDGAYEQYF
DNA: TGTGCCAGCAGCCGGGACGGCGCGTACGAGCAGTACTTC

J: TRBJ2-1
D: .
V: TRBV5-4
size: .
CDR3: CASSSLEDEQFF
DNA: TGTGCCAGCAGCTCCCTGGAAGATGAGCAGTTCTTC

J: TRBJ2-3
D: .
V: TRBV6-5
size: .
CDR3: CASSYEPSSTDTQYF
DNA: TGTGCCAGCAGTTACGAACCTTCTAGCACAGATACGCAGTATTTT

J: TRBJ2-1
D: .
V: TRBV7-9
size: .
CDR3: CASRPRTVRYNEQFF
DNA: TGTGCCAGCAGACCCCGGACAGTCCGATACAATGAGCAGTTCTTC

J: TRBJ2-1
D: TRBD2
V: TRBV20-1
size: .
CDR3: CSATNLRPSGYNEQFF
DNA: TGCAGTGCTACGAACCTCCGGCCTAGCGGGTACAATGAGCAGTTCTTC

J: TRBJ2-7
D: .
V: TRBV27
size: .
CDR3: CASSLTPQGGGYEQYF
DNA: TGTGCCAGCAGTTTAACCCCCCAAGGGGGAGGCTACGAGCAGTACTTC

J: TRBJ1-2
D: .
V: TRBV30
size: .
CDR3: CAWSLGVGYTF
DNA: TGTGCCTGGAGTCTGGGAGTTGGCTACACCTTC

J: TRBJ2-2
D: .
V: TRBV6-5
size: .
CDR3: CASSYSLVASNTGELFF
DNA: TGTGCCAGCAGTTACTCTTTGGTTGCCAGTAACACCGGGGAGCTGTTTTTT

J: TRBJ1-2
D: .
V: TRBV12-3/TRBV12-4
size: .
CDR3: CASTLQGPTNYGYTF
DNA: TGTGCCAGCACCTTACAGGGCCCCACTAACTATGGCTACACCTTC

J: TRBJ2-7
D: TRBD1
V: TRBV9
size: .
CDR3: CASSPGGREQYF
DNA: TGTGCCAGCAGCCCAGGGGGCCGCGAGCAGTACTTC

J: TRBJ1-6
D: .
V: TRBV10-3
size: .
CDR3: CAIRDPVRRDSPLHF
DNA: TGTGCCATCAGGGATCCCGTGCGACGAGATTCACCCCTCCACTTT

J: TRBJ2-7
D: .
V: TRBV29-1
size: once
CDR3: CSVGGNQGWYF
DNA: TGCAGCGTTGGGGGTAACCAGGGTTGGTACTTC